The entry below describes one TCR beta chain. This CDR3 region has 12 residues. CDR1 and CDR2 (germline): ENHRY, SYGVKD. The V end lost 8 bases, the J end lost 6 bases, and 13 bases lay between the germline ends. The source of the sample is a study of T cells after yellow fever vaccination. Study-level information: SMART-Seq v4 Ultra Low Input served to prepare low-cell-number fractions.

A universal primer site and UMIs were added as TCR cDNA was made by 5'RACE template switching. TCRdb reprocessed the 5' RACE reads via MiXCR and lists one record per CDR3 protein. Among 300,000 or so distinct CDR3 sequences listed, about 6.9% were seen once. The clonotype was recovered from a man between 18 and 35 years old who received the YFV17D yellow fever vaccine. The sample consisted of PBMCs, taken 35 to 50 days after the first yellow fever vaccination. J is TRBJ1-2 and V is TRBV10-3; TRBD1 might be the D (5 bases). DNA of the CDR3: TGTGCCATCTATAGGCAGGGCAATGGCTACACCTTC. It is translated as CAIYRQGNGYTF.